The rows below give T cell receptor beta chains drawn from one sample of a study of memory CD8 T cells in hepatitis C reinfection. This table comes from immunoSEQ multiplex PCR, and its TCRdb copy is limited to in-frame clones, with some not included. The sample consists of tens of thousands of clones, around nine tenths of them appearing once. The sample consisted of naive CD8+ T cells sorted from blood. The receptors originated from a man aged 18 to 29 with hepatitis C virus infection. The CDR3 runs from the conserved cysteine through the conserved F or W. Fields, in order: J gene, V gene, clone size, D gene, CDR3 DNA, CDR3 protein. D genes are given only for firm matches. Only some rows state a clone size, as once, few, many or a class for expanded clones.

>TRBJ1-4|TRBV2|few|NA
TGTGCCAGCAGTGCTTACATTTCGGAAAAACTGTTTTTT
CASSAYISEKLFF
>TRBJ1-1|TRBV9|once|NA
TGTGCCAGCAGCGCCCTTGACAGGTTGAACACTGAAGCTTTCTTT
CASSALDRLNTEAFF
>TRBJ2-1|TRBV29-1|NA|NA
TGCAGCGTTCGGTGGACAGAGCAGTTCTTC
CSVRWTEQFF
>TRBJ1-6|TRBV4-1|NA|TRBD1
TGCGCCAGCAGCCAAGGAGGGACAGCAAATTCACCCCTCCACTTT
CASSQGGTANSPLHF
>TRBJ2-7|TRBV19|NA|TRBD1
TGTGTAGTAATTCGGCAGGGGGCTATCTACGAGCAGTACTTC
CVVIRQGAIYEQYF
>TRBJ2-2|TRBV7-6|NA|NA
TGTGCCAGCAGGGCAGACTACACCGGGGAGCTGTTTTTT
CASRADYTGELFF
>TRBJ1-2|TRBV7-9|NA|TRBD1
TGTGCCAGCAGCTTGGGGACAGGGTCCGGCTACACCTTC
CASSLGTGSGYTF
>TRBJ2-1|TRBV4-1|NA|TRBD2
TGCGCCAGCAGCCAAATAGGACTAGCGGGCCCCAATGAGCAGTTCTTC
CASSQIGLAGPNEQFF
>TRBJ2-1|TRBV2|NA|TRBD2
TGTGCCAGCAAGCGCGGGAGCAATGAGCAGTTCTTC
CASKRGSNEQFF
>TRBJ2-7|TRBV4-1|NA|TRBD2
TGCGCCAGCAGCCAAGGTTACAGCGGGGACTCCTACGAGCAGTACTTC
CASSQGYSGDSYEQYF
>TRBJ2-7|TRBV9|NA|TRBD2
TGTGTCAGCAGCGTAGGAGCGGGGAGCGAGCAGTACTTC
CVSSVGAGSEQYF